This paragraph reports one TCR beta chain. The antigen remains undetermined. One end of the junction does not line up with germline, which may come from a read error. This sample is drawn from a study of CD8 T cells in ankylosing spondylitis. Whole-study results and caveats: In reactive arthritis synovial fluid and blood, some motif variants had been reported before. Made up of about eight highly homologous variants, a TCR beta motif appeared characteristic of ankylosing spondylitis blood.

This CDR3 is 16 amino acids long. The germline CDR1 and CDR2 sequences are SGHRS and YFSETQ. TCRdb analysed the 5' RACE reads with MiXCR anew, one entry per CDR3 protein. The sample lists 85,000 to 90,000 distinct CDR3 sequences, around 27% occurring once. The receptor's source is a male donor with ankylosing spondylitis or in good health (not recorded which). The sequenced sample was blood, either unsorted or a sorted T cell fraction (not recorded which). V is TRBV5-1 and J is TRBJ2-2; 12 bases are shared with TRBD2. CDR3 loop: CASSPRTSGNAGELFF. DNA for the CDR3: TGCGCCAGCAGCCCCCGGACTAGCGGGAACGCCGGGGAGCTGTTTTTT.